This T cell receptor (beta chain) was profiled in a study of blood T cell repertoires in COVID-19. Methods used by the authors: For nucleated cells, counts were estimated from reference gene primer amplification. The protocol was immunoSEQ multiplex PCR, while the TCRdb copy is restricted to in-frame clones and leaves out a portion. The D gene and trimming were derived from the DNA, and the V and J assignments and clone size from that table. The sample has 290,000 or so clones, about nine tenths seen once; the top ten hold about 2%. Germline CDR1 SQVTM, CDR2 ANQGSEA. V was clipped by 7 bases and J by 8 bases; unmatched bases: 11. The CDR3 is made up of 12 amino acids.

Source material: peripheral blood. The sequence was collected from a man between 18 and 29 years old with active or convalescent COVID-19. V usage is TRBV29-1 and J usage is TRBJ2-7; TRBD1 aligns across 7 bases. The CDR3 DNA sequence: TGCAGCGCCCAATTCCGGGACAGACAGCAGTACTTC. This codes for CSAQFRDRQQYF.